This T cell receptor beta chain was sequenced in a study of response to subunit inactivated influenza vaccine (dated by TCRdb to between 2017 and 2018). Study-wide context: The study used deep quantitative T cell receptor repertoire profiling to track responses to a trivalent subunit inactivated influenza vaccine.

This clonotype was seen a few times. Its cognate antigen has yet to be identified. Base quality data are lacking; no much larger clone is found one base away. The library was obtained by RT-PCR. TCRdb lists the instrument as Illumina HiSeq 2500. Using fastp trimming at Q25 and MiXCR clonotype assembly, TCRdb reanalyzed the public sequencing data and kept in-frame beta chains. A single entry per CDR3 protein holds the most common genes and DNA from its merged rows. In all, the sample holds over 650,000 distinct CDR3 sequences, and under 20% of those were seen once. The top ten hold approximately 11% of the sample. Results and caveats for the whole study, not just this receptor: According to the authors, only a limited number of new T cells may be recruited by each seasonal influenza vaccination.

The sequencing used PBMCs from blood, collected around 5 days after vaccination. This TCR derives from a man aged 50-60 years who received an inactivated influenza vaccine. Donor details come from another sample of the same person, matched by shared clones.

The CDR3 protein: CASSETGGHEQYF. Here is the DNA: TGCGCCAGCAGCGAGACAGGGGGCCACGAGCAGTACTTC. This receptor chain uses TRBV5-1 and TRBJ2-7, with 10 bases aligning to TRBD1. The germline V gene specifies SGHRS as CDR1 and YFSETQ as CDR2. The CDR3 spans 13 residues, from the cysteine through the phenylalanine. The DNA shown is the 39-base CDR3, in frame from base 1. Trimming takes 4 bases off V and 5 bases off J; junction bases not matched to a gene: 3. Joined to the reference TRBV5-1 and TRBJ2-7 proteins, this CDR3 gives the full variable domain: KAGVTQTPRYLIKTRGQQVTLSCSPISGHRSVSWYQQTPGQGLQFLFEYFSETQRNKGNFPGRFSGRQFSNSRSEMNVSTLELGDSALYLCASSETGGHEQYFGPGTRLTVT.